The rows below give T cell receptor beta chains drawn from one sample of a study of shared clonotypes between healthy human individuals. The repertoire was sequenced with immunoSEQ multiplex PCR; TCRdb's copy has only in-frame clones and lacks some. In the table there are about 990,000 clones, around three quarters of which are singletons. Specimen: memory CD4+ T cells from PBMCs. The source is a man younger than 30 in good health. Some clones in this sample may be carry-over from other donors' samples. The CDR3 runs from the conserved cysteine through the conserved F or W. A D gene is named only where the DNA matches it firmly. A clone size is listed for some rows: how often the clone was seen (once, few, many), or a class if it is expanded.

v_gene	j_gene	d_gene	abundance	CDR3nt	CDR3aa
TRBV9	TRBJ2-7	TRBD2	.	TGTGCCAGCAGCGTAGGTTCTAGCGGGACCCTCTACGAGCAGTACTTC	CASSVGSSGTLYEQYF
TRBV4-2	TRBJ2-1	TRBD1	once	TGTGCCAGCAGCCAAGACACGACGACAGGGGCCTACAATGAGCAGTTCTTC	CASSQDTTTGAYNEQFF
TRBV9	TRBJ2-7	TRBD2	once	TGTGCCAGCAGCGCGACCCCACGGGCTAGCGGGAGTTCCTACGAGCAGTACTTC	CASSATPRASGSSYEQYF
TRBV15	TRBJ2-1	.	.	TGTGCCACCAATGGCCTTCGGCCGCCGTCCTACAATGAGCAGTTCTTC	CATNGLRPPSYNEQFF
TRBV15	TRBJ2-2	.	.	TGTGCCACTCAGTTACGCCCCGGGGAGCTGTTTTTT	CATQLRPGELFF
TRBV5-1	TRBJ2-3	TRBD1	.	TGCGCCAGCAGCTTTACCGGGACAGGGGATGCAGATACGCAGTATTTT	CASSFTGTGDADTQYF
TRBV5-4	TRBJ1-1	TRBD1	few	TGTGCCAGCAGGCCCGGGACAGACACTGAAGCTTTCTTT	CASRPGTDTEAFF
TRBV5-1	TRBJ1-1	TRBD1	.	TGCGCCAGCAGCTTGGCACAGGGGGCGCATAAAGCTTTCTTT	CASSLAQGAHKAFF
TRBV28	TRBJ1-2	.	.	TGTGCCAGCAGAACCCCCCCCCGTGGGGGCTACACCTTC	CASRTPPRGGYTF
TRBV28	TRBJ2-7	TRBD1	.	TGTGCCAGCAGCGATACTGACGGGACAGGGGTGTACGAGCAGTACTTC	CASSDTDGTGVYEQYF
TRBV7-9	TRBJ2-1	.	.	TGTGCCAGCAGCCCCACGGTTAGCTACAATGAGCAGTTCTTC	CASSPTVSYNEQFF
TRBV7-8	TRBJ1-4	.	.	TGTGCCAGCAGCTTAGAACTAAAACTGTTTTTT	CASSLELKLFF
TRBV5-1	TRBJ2-2	.	once	TGCGCCAGCAGCTTGAGCGGGTCTAACACTGGGGAGCTGTTTTTT	CASSLSGSNTGELFF
TRBV28	TRBJ2-7	.	.	TGTGCCAGCACCCCCGCGGGGATAGCGGAGCGCTACGAGCAGTACTTC	CASTPAGIAERYEQYF
TRBV29-1	TRBJ1-4	.	.	TGCAGCGTTGAAGAGACAAGAGAAAAACTGTTTTTT	CSVEETREKLFF
TRBV5-6	TRBJ1-5	TRBD1	.	TGTGCCAGCAGCCAGGGACAGGGGGTGGTTCAGCCCCAGCATTTT	CASSQGQGVVQPQHF
TRBV6-4	TRBJ2-7	TRBD2	.	TGTGCCAGCAGCGAACTAGCGGGTTCCTCCTACGAGCAGTACTTC	CASSELAGSSYEQYF
TRBV7-9	TRBJ2-6	TRBD1	once	TGTGCCAGCAGCCGAACCGGGACAGGGTTTGGGGCCAACGTCCTGACTTTC	CASSRTGTGFGANVLTF
TRBV2	TRBJ2-5	.	.	TGTGCCACCCAGCCTCTACAGGGACGGGCAGAGACCCAGTACTTC	CATQPLQGRAETQYF
TRBV11-3	TRBJ2-1	.	.	TGTGCCAGCAGCCCCCACCCCGGGACTTCAAACTACAATGAGCAGTTCTTC	CASSPHPGTSNYNEQFF
TRBV4-2	TRBJ1-2	TRBD1	.	TGTGCCAGCAGCAAGGGACAGGATGGCTACACCTTC	CASSKGQDGYTF
TRBV7-8	TRBJ1-4	TRBD1	.	TGTGCCAGCAGCCTCACGAGGGGACAGGGGGGTGGAAAACTGTTTTTT	CASSLTRGQGGGKLFF
TRBV11-1	TRBJ2-1	TRBD2	.	TGTGCCAGCAGCTCCTCCAGCGGGATAGGTTACAATGAGCAGTTCTTC	CASSSSSGIGYNEQFF
TRBV29-1	TRBJ1-3	TRBD1	.	TGCAGCGTCAAGACAGGGGCAAACACCATATATTTT	CSVKTGANTIYF
TRBV28	TRBJ1-5	TRBD1	.	TGTGCCAGCAGTTCGTTGACAGGGGGCGTCAATCAGCCCCAGCATTTT	CASSSLTGGVNQPQHF
TRBV6-1	TRBJ1-2	.	.	TGTGCCAGCAGTGAAGCGCACGGAGGAGGATGGGGCTACACCTTC	CASSEAHGGGWGYTF
TRBV27	TRBJ1-2	.	many	TGTGCCAGCATTGGCTACACCTTC	CASIGYTF
TRBV11-1	TRBJ2-7	TRBD1	.	TGTGCCAGCAGCCAGGGACAGGGCTACGAGCAGTACTTC	CASSQGQGYEQYF
TRBV13	TRBJ2-4	.	.	TGTGCCAGCAGCCGGGGGACAGTCGGGGCCAAAAACATTCAGTACTTC	CASSRGTVGAKNIQYF
TRBV7-2	TRBJ2-2	TRBD1	.	TGTGCCAGCAGGCAAGGTGCAGGGGGCGGGGAGCTGTTTTTT	CASRQGAGGGELFF
TRBV20-1	TRBJ2-1	.	few	TGCAAGGGGAACCGATACAATGAGCAGTTCTTC	CKGNRYNEQFF
TRBV6-5	TRBJ2-7	.	.	TGTGCCAGCAGTTACTCCGCAGGTCCGTACTACGAGCAGTACTTC	CASSYSAGPYYEQYF
TRBV4-2	TRBJ1-1	.	few	TGTGCCAGCAGCCAAGATCGCCAGGGGCGGGAAGCTTTCTTT	CASSQDRQGREAFF
TRBV11-2	TRBJ2-7	TRBD1	few	TGTGCCAGCAGCTTCGGGGGACAGGGTTTCTACGAGCAGTACTTC	CASSFGGQGFYEQYF
TRBV9	TRBJ1-4	.	few	TGTGCCAGCAGCTCGACGACGGGTCTTAATGAAAAACTGTTTTTT	CASSSTTGLNEKLFF
TRBV5-3	TRBJ2-7	.	.	TGTGCCAGAAGCGCACGGGGCAGGGCGTACGAGCAGTACTTC	CARSARGRAYEQYF
TRBV6-1	TRBJ1-4	TRBD1	few	TGTGCCAGCAGCCTCGACAGGGTTGAAGAAAAACTGTTTTTT	CASSLDRVEEKLFF
TRBV11-2	TRBJ2-7	TRBD2	.	TGTGCCAGCAGCACCGGGACTAGCGGTTCCTACGAGCAGTACTTC	CASSTGTSGSYEQYF
TRBV7-2	TRBJ2-7	.	few	TGTGCCAGCAGCGCAGGGGAGGGACGGAGGAGCTCCTACGAGCAGTACTTC	CASSAGEGRRSSYEQYF
TRBV10-3	TRBJ1-1	.	.	TGTGCCATCAACGCAACTGCGAACACTGAAGCTTTCTTT	CAINATANTEAFF
TRBV18	TRBJ2-2	.	.	TGTGCCAGCTCACCACCAACAGGGTACACCGGGGAGCTGTTTTTT	CASSPPTGYTGELFF
TRBV28	TRBJ2-5	TRBD1	once	TGTGCCAGCGGGCTAAGCGGGACAGGGGGTGGGGAGACCCAGTACTTC	CASGLSGTGGGETQYF
TRBV5-1	TRBJ2-3	.	many	TGCGCCAGCAGCCCGACAAGCGGATCAAGCACAGATACGCAGTATTTT	CASSPTSGSSTDTQYF
TRBV5-1	TRBJ1-1	.	.	TGCGCCAGCGCGCCGCAGGTCATGAACACTGAAGCTTTCTTT	CASAPQVMNTEAFF
TRBV7-3	TRBJ2-7	TRBD1	.	TGTGCCAGCAGCCGGTCCGGGACAGGGGGCTCCGAGCAGTACTTC	CASSRSGTGGSEQYF
TRBV28	TRBJ1-2	.	once	TGTGCCAGCATCAGTGGGGGGCCGAATTATGGCTACACCTTC	CASISGGPNYGYTF
TRBV25-1	TRBJ2-3	.	.	TGTGCCAGTGCGGGGACGCAGTATTTT	CASAGTQYF
TRBV27	TRBJ2-7	TRBD2	.	TGTGCCAGCAGTTTCCGTGGGGGCGGGAGGCCCTACGAGCAGTACTTC	CASSFRGGGRPYEQYF